This T cell receptor beta chain comes out of a study of blood T cell repertoires in COVID-19. Study at large: COVID-19 samples collected from the United States, Italy and Spain covered acute and convalescent phases.

Original analysis: For nucleated cells, counts were estimated from reference gene primer amplification. Repertoires were generated with immunoSEQ multiplex PCR, while TCRdb's copy carries only in-frame clones and drops some. The DNA was the basis for D and trimming; V, J and clone size are from that table. Of 80,000 to 100,000 clones in the sample, about 77% were seen once. This CDR3 spans 15 amino acids. From germline, CDR1 is SGHVS and CDR2 FNYEAQ. Trimming took 5 bases from V and 3 from J; bases not matched to a gene: 10. The sample taken for sequencing was peripheral blood. The V and J genes are TRBV7-6 and TRBJ2-7, with 7 nucleotides matching TRBD1. This receptor was taken from a human donor in a cohort sampled during active COVID-19. The CDR3 coding sequence is TGTGCCAGCAGCCAAGCAGGGGGAAAAGACTACGAGCAGTACTTC. It translates to CASSQAGGKDYEQYF.